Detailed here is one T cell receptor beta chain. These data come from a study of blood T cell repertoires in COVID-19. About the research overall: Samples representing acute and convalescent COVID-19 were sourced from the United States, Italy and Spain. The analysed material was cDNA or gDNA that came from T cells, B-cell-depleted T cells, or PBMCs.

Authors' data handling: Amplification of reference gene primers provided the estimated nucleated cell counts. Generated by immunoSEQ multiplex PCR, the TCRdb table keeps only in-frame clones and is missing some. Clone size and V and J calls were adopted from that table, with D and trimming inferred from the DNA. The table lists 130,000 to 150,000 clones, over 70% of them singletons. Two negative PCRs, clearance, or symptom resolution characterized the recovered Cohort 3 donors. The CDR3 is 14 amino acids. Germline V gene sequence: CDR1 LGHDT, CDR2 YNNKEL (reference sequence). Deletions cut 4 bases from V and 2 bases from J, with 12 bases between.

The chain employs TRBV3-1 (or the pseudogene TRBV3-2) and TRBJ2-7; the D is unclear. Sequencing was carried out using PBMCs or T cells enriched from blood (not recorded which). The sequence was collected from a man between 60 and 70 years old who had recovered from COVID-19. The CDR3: CASSPGSAPYEQYF. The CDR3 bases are TGTGCCAGCAGCCCCGGGTCGGCCCCCTACGAGCAGTACTTC.